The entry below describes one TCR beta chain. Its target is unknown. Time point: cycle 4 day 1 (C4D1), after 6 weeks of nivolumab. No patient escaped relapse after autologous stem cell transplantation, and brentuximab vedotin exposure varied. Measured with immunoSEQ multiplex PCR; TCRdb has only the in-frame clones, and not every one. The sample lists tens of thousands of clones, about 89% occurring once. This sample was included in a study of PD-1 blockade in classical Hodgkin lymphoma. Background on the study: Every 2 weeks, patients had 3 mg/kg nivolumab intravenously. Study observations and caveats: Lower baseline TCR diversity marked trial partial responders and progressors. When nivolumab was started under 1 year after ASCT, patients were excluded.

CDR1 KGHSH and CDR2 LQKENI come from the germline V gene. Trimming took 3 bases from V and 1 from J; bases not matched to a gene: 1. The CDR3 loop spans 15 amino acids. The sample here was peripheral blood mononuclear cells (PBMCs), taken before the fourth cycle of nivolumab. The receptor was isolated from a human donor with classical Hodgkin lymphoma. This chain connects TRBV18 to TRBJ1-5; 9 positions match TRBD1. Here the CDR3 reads CASSPGTGSNQPQHF. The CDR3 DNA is TGTGCCAGCTCACCTGGGACAGGGAGCAATCAGCCCCAGCATTTT.